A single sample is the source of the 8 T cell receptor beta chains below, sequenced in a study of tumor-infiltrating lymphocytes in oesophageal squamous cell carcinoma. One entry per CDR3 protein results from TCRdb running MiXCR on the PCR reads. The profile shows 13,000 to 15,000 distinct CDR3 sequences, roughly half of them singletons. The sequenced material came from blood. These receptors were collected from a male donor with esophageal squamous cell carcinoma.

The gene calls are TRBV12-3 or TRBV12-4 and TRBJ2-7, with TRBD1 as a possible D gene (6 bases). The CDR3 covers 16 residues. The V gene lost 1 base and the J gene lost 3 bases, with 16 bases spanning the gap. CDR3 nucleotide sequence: TGTGCCAGCAGTTTAGTTAATGTAGGGACAATCTACGAGCAGTACTTC. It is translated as CASSLVNVGTIYEQYF.

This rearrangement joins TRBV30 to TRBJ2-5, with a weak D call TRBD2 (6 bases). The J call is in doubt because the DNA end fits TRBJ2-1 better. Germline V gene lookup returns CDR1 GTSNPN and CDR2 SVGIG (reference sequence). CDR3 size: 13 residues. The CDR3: CAWSVTRGNEQFF. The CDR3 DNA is TGTGCCTGGAGTGTTACCCGGGGGAATGAGCAGTTCTTC.

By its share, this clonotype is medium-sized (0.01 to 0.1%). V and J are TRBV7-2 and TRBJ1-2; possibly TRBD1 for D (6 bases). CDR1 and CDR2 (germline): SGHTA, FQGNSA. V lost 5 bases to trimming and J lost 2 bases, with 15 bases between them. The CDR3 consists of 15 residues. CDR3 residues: CASSRLGTSNYGYTF. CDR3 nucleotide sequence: TGTGCCAGCAGCCGGCTAGGGACAAGCAACTATGGCTACACCTTC.

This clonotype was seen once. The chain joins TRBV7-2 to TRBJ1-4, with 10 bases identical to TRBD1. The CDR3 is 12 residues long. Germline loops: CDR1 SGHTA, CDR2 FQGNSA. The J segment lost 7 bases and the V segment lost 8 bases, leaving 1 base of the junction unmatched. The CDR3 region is CASGQGGEKLFF. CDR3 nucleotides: TGTGCCAGCGGACAGGGGGGTGAAAAACTGTTTTTT.

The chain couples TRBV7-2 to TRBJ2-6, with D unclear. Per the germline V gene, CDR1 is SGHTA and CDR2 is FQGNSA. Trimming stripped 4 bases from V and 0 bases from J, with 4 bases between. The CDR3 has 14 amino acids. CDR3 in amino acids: CASSWDSGANVLTF. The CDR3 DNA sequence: TGTGCCAGCAGCTGGGACTCTGGGGCCAACGTCCTGACTTTC. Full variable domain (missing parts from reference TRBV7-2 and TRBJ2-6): GAGVSQSPSNKVTEKGKDVELRCDPISGHTALYWYRQSLGQGLEFLIYFQGNSAPDKSGLPSDRFSAERTGGSVSTLTIQRTQQEDSAVYLCASSWDSGANVLTFGAGSRLTVL.

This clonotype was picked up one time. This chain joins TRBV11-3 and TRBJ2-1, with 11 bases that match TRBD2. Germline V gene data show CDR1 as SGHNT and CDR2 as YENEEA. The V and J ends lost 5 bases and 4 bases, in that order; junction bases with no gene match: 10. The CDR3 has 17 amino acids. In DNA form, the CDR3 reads TGTGCCAGCAGCCGTTGGTTGACTAGCGGGACTTACAATGAGCAGTTCTTC. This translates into CASSRWLTSGTYNEQFF.

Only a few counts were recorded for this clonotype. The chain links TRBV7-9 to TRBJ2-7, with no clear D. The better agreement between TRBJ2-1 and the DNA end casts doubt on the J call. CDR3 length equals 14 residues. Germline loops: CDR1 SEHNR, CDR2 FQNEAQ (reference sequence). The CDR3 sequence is CASSPSRSDNEQFF. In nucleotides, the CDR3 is TGTGCCAGCAGCCCCTCCCGGTCAGACAATGAGCAGTTCTTC.

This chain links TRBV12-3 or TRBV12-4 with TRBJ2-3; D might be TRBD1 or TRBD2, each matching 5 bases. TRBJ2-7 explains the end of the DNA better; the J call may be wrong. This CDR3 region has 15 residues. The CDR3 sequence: CASSRAVGGSDEQYF. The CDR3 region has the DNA TGTGCCAGCAGTAGAGCGGTTGGGGGTTCCGACGAGCAGTACTTC.